Here is one TCR beta chain with its context. TCRdb recomputed calls from the RT-PCR reads with MiXCR, one row per CDR3 protein. The sample includes hundreds of thousands of distinct CDR3 sequences, about 20% of them seen just once. The source of the sample is a study of response to subunit inactivated influenza vaccine. The CDR3 covers 13 residues. Between the trimmed V and J ends, which lost 2 bases and 4 bases, there was a span of 9 bases. The sequencing here drew on PBMCs from blood, taken approximately 20 months after vaccination. The receptor's source is a man aged 45 to 70 who received an inactivated influenza vaccine. The rearrangement links TRBV12-3 or TRBV12-4 to TRBJ2-7; TRBD2 is a possible D gene (6 bases). CDR3 coding DNA: TGTGCCAGCAGTTTATCGGGGAGGTACGAGCAGTACTTC. Encoded protein: CASSLSGRYEQYF.